This is a list of T cell receptor beta chains from one sample in a study of T cells in Graves' hyperthyroidism and ophthalmopathy. One entry per CDR3 protein results from TCRdb running MiXCR on the multiplex PCR reads. The sample consists of 500,000 to 650,000 distinct CDR3 sequences, 15% to 20% of them appearing once. The source material was blood. The receptors were gathered from a man aged 35 to 55 with Graves' ophthalmopathy. Each CDR3 is given with its conserved first and last residue. Fields, in order: D gene, clone size, V gene, J gene, CDR3 DNA, CDR3 protein. A D gene is named only where the DNA matches it firmly. Where a row states a size, it is once, few, many or the class of an expanded clone; other rows omit it.

d_call: TRBD1; clone_size: NA; v_call: TRBV28; j_call: TRBJ2-2; cdr3_nt: TGTGCCAGCAGGCCAGGGACAGGGAGGGATACCGGGGAGCTGTTTTTT; cdr3_aa: CASRPGTGRDTGELFF
d_call: NA; clone_size: many; v_call: TRBV24-1; j_call: TRBJ2-3; cdr3_nt: TGTGCCACCAGTGAGGGCAGGGTGAAGGCAGATACGCAGTATTTT; cdr3_aa: CATSEGRVKADTQYF
d_call: TRBD1; clone_size: NA; v_call: TRBV10-3; j_call: TRBJ2-7; cdr3_nt: TGTGCCATCAGTGAGGGGACAGGGGGTCACGAGCAGTACTTC; cdr3_aa: CAISEGTGGHEQYF
d_call: TRBD1; clone_size: many; v_call: TRBV28; j_call: TRBJ2-1; cdr3_nt: TGTGCCAGCGCAGGAAGGGTAGGGACAGGGAGGGTCAATGAGCAGTTCTTC; cdr3_aa: CASAGRVGTGRVNEQFF
d_call: TRBD1; clone_size: many; v_call: TRBV12-3/TRBV12-4; j_call: TRBJ1-2; cdr3_nt: TGTGCCAGCAGACTCACCGGGACAGCCAACTATGGCTACACCTTC; cdr3_aa: CASRLTGTANYGYTF
d_call: NA; clone_size: few; v_call: TRBV27; j_call: TRBJ2-2; cdr3_nt: TGTGCCAGCAGTTTATTCCAGTTCGGGGCCGGGGAGCTGTTTTTT; cdr3_aa: CASSLFQFGAGELFF
d_call: TRBD2; clone_size: NA; v_call: TRBV7-3; j_call: TRBJ2-1; cdr3_nt: TGTGCCAGCAGCTTAATTCCGGGACTAGCGGGACAGGGGGAGCAGTTCTTC; cdr3_aa: CASSLIPGLAGQGEQFF
d_call: NA; clone_size: NA; v_call: TRBV5-1; j_call: TRBJ1-2; cdr3_nt: TGCGCCAGCAGCTTAGCAGCGTACTATGGCTACACCTTC; cdr3_aa: CASSLAAYYGYTF
d_call: NA; clone_size: NA; v_call: TRBV7-2; j_call: TRBJ2-3; cdr3_nt: TGTGCCAGCAGCTTAGGAATTACGGGAGCCCTGGGGGATACGCAGTATTTT; cdr3_aa: CASSLGITGALGDTQYF
d_call: NA; clone_size: few; v_call: TRBV20-1; j_call: TRBJ2-5; cdr3_nt: TGCAGTGCTAGCGCTGCTGAAACCGGAGAGACCCAGTACTTC; cdr3_aa: CSASAAETGETQYF
d_call: NA; clone_size: many; v_call: TRBV7-2; j_call: TRBJ1-4; cdr3_nt: TGTGCCAGCAGCATAAGAGGGGCGGGCACTAATGAAAAACTGTTTTTT; cdr3_aa: CASSIRGAGTNEKLFF
d_call: NA; clone_size: few; v_call: TRBV2; j_call: TRBJ1-6; cdr3_nt: TGTGCCAGCAGTGAGTTGGGGCGCGTCGAGGTCCTCCACTTT; cdr3_aa: CASSELGRVEVLHF
d_call: TRBD2; clone_size: few; v_call: TRBV20-1; j_call: TRBJ2-2; cdr3_nt: TGCAGTGCTAAGGTTTTTTGGCTAGCGGGAGAAGGGACCGGGGAGCTGTTTTTT; cdr3_aa: CSAKVFWLAGEGTGELFF
d_call: TRBD1; clone_size: many; v_call: TRBV27; j_call: TRBJ2-5; cdr3_nt: TGTGCCTCCGGACAGGGGAGTACGGAGACCCAGTACTTC; cdr3_aa: CASGQGSTETQYF
d_call: NA; clone_size: NA; v_call: TRBV12-3/TRBV12-4; j_call: TRBJ1-6; cdr3_nt: TGTGCCAGCAGTTTCCGGGGTGATTCACCCCTCCACTTT; cdr3_aa: CASSFRGDSPLHF
d_call: TRBD1; clone_size: many; v_call: TRBV6-5; j_call: TRBJ2-7; cdr3_nt: TGTGCCAGCAGTTATCACGACAGGGGTTCCTACGAGCAGTACTTC; cdr3_aa: CASSYHDRGSYEQYF
d_call: TRBD1; clone_size: NA; v_call: TRBV27; j_call: TRBJ2-1; cdr3_nt: TGTGCCAGCACAGGGGGCGCGGACAATGAGCAGTTCTTC; cdr3_aa: CASTGGADNEQFF
d_call: NA; clone_size: NA; v_call: TRBV7-2; j_call: TRBJ1-3; cdr3_nt: TGTGCCAGCAGCTCTACAGGGAACGCTGGAAACACCATATATTTT; cdr3_aa: CASSSTGNAGNTIYF
d_call: NA; clone_size: few; v_call: TRBV12-3/TRBV12-4; j_call: TRBJ2-5; cdr3_nt: TGTGCCAGCAGTTTGGTGGGTTCGAGGGAGACCCAGTACTTC; cdr3_aa: CASSLVGSRETQYF
d_call: NA; clone_size: few; v_call: TRBV15; j_call: TRBJ2-5; cdr3_nt: TGTGCCACCAGCAGAGATGACGGGGACCAAGAGACCCAGTACTTC; cdr3_aa: CATSRDDGDQETQYF
d_call: NA; clone_size: NA; v_call: TRBV15; j_call: TRBJ1-5; cdr3_nt: TGTGCCACCAGCAGAGATCGAACAGGGAGAAGCAATCAGCCCCAGCATTTT; cdr3_aa: CATSRDRTGRSNQPQHF
d_call: NA; clone_size: few; v_call: TRBV30; j_call: TRBJ2-1; cdr3_nt: TGTGCCTGGAGTGTAAGGAGATACGAGCAGTTCTTC; cdr3_aa: CAWSVRRYEQFF
d_call: NA; clone_size: NA; v_call: TRBV28; j_call: TRBJ1-5; cdr3_nt: TGTGCCAGCGGATGGCCCCAGCCCCAGCATTTT; cdr3_aa: CASGWPQPQHF
d_call: NA; clone_size: many; v_call: TRBV4-1; j_call: TRBJ1-2; cdr3_nt: TGCGCCAGCAGCCAACCCCGGGAGGGGCGCCGGAGTGGCTACACCTTC; cdr3_aa: CASSQPREGRRSGYTF
d_call: TRBD2; clone_size: few; v_call: TRBV19; j_call: TRBJ2-1; cdr3_nt: TGTGCCACAGGGACTAGCTGGGGCCAGAGGGCTGAGCAGTTCTTC; cdr3_aa: CATGTSWGQRAEQFF
d_call: NA; clone_size: NA; v_call: TRBV6-1; j_call: TRBJ2-2; cdr3_nt: TGTGCCAGCAGTTTCAATGACGGGGAGCTGTTTTTT; cdr3_aa: CASSFNDGELFF
d_call: TRBD1; clone_size: NA; v_call: TRBV27; j_call: TRBJ1-3; cdr3_nt: TGTGCCAGCACCGGGACAGGAGCGGCGGGAAACACCATATATTTT; cdr3_aa: CASTGTGAAGNTIYF